The 20 T cell receptor beta chains reported below all come from one sample, sequenced in a study of Ad26.COV2.S vaccination and SARS-CoV-2 variants. Treatment here: approximately 18 received Ad26.COV2.S at low or high dose, single or two shots; about 5 received placebo; per-sample allocation not given. Samples analyzed were those drawn on day 63 after the first vaccine or placebo injection. Sequencing used immunoSEQ multiplex PCR; TCRdb keeps in-frame clones, though not all of them. The data contain 320,000 or so clones, 85% to 90% of them singletons. The sequencing here drew on peripheral blood, taken in a trial of Ad26.COV2.S vaccine versus placebo. The receptors here all came from a person aged 18-65 years who received the Ad26.COV2.S COVID-19 vaccine or a placebo.

V is TRBV12-3 or TRBV12-4 and J is TRBJ2-1; D unresolved. Trimming removed 2 bases from V and 4 bases from J, with 6 bases in between. The length of the CDR3 is 13 residues. CDR3 DNA: TGTGCCAGCAGTTTAACACCGTACAATGAGCAGTTCTTC. This gives the protein CASSLTPYNEQFF.

Written as DNA, the CDR3 is TGTGCCAGCAGTGAAAGACCTAGCGGGGGGCGCTACTACGAGCAGTACTTC. Protein: CASSERPSGGRYYEQYF. The chain recombines TRBV6-1 with TRBJ2-7, with 11 bases lining up with TRBD2. The CDR3 is 17 residues long. V shed 2 bases, J shed 3 bases, and the junction held 9 bases outside the gene matches. The germline gives CDR1 MNHNS, CDR2 SASEGT.

In this sample, this clone turned up once. The rearrangement uses TRBV7-6 and TRBJ2-1; possibly TRBD2 for D (5 bases). With 5 bases removed from V and 2 bases from J, the gap between germline ends came to 13 bases. Germline values: CDR1 SGHVS, CDR2 FNYEAQ. This CDR3 comprises 15 residues. CDR3 amino acids: CASSPTNSPYNEQFF. DNA for the CDR3: TGTGCCAGCAGCCCGACTAATAGTCCCTACAATGAGCAGTTCTTC.

This clone was seen a handful of times. The chain is built from TRBV7-9 and TRBJ2-7, with 9 bases lining up with TRBD2. V gave up 4 bases and J gave up 0 bases; unmatched junction bases: 10. The CDR3 has 17 residues. Germline CDR1 is SEHNR and CDR2 is FQNEAQ (reference sequence). The CDR3 nucleotides read TGTGCCAGCAGCTCCCCTAGCGGGGCCCCAAGCTCCTACGAGCAGTACTTC. The encoded protein is CASSSPSGAPSSYEQYF.

The chain couples TRBV6-5 to TRBJ1-2; 7 bases agree with TRBD1. Germline CDR1 reads MNHEY; CDR2 reads SVGAGI. The CDR3 consists of 15 residues. Germline trimming cut 2 bases from V and 7 bases from J; bases unmatched to any gene: 10. The CDR3 protein is CASSYVDRVPSGYTF. The CDR3 DNA reads as TGTGCCAGCAGTTACGTAGACAGGGTCCCCTCTGGCTACACCTTC.

The gene calls are TRBV7-9 and TRBJ1-1; D remains unclear. CDR1 and CDR2 from the germline V gene are SEHNR and FQNEAQ (reference sequence). V lost 5 bases and J lost 1, with 17 bases in between. The CDR3 is 16 residues long. CDR3 loop: CASSPSLGRGNTEAFF. The CDR3 DNA is TGTGCCAGCAGCCCCTCCTTAGGTCGGGGGAACACTGAAGCTTTCTTT.

The rearrangement links TRBV7-2 to TRBJ1-1; the D is unclear. Trimming pared 1 base from V and 5 bases from J, leaving 14 bases between. CDR1 is SGHTA and CDR2 is FQGNSA in the germline V gene. The CDR3 is 15 amino acids. CDR3: CASSLETAVGTEAFF. The CDR3 nucleotides are TGTGCCAGCAGCTTAGAAACAGCGGTGGGGACTGAAGCTTTCTTT.

V is TRBV6-1 and J is TRBJ2-1, with D possibly matching TRBD1 (5 bases). Per germline, CDR1 MNHNS and CDR2 SASEGT. Deletions cut 1 base from V and 8 bases from J, with 18 bases between. The CDR3 consists of 16 residues. CDR3 nucleotides: TGTGCCAGCAGTGAAGAATTTAGGGGTAGGATTGATGAGCAGTTCTTC. It translates to CASSEEFRGRIDEQFF.

This chain connects TRBV10-3 to TRBJ1-5; D is unresolved. Germline CDR1 reads ENHRY; CDR2 reads SYGVKD. V was trimmed by 9 bases and J by 6 bases, leaving 21 bases between them. The CDR3 extends over 15 amino acids. CDR3 protein: CAILEETYSPQPQHF. CDR3 sequence (DNA): TGTGCCATTTTAGAAGAAACATATTCCCCTCAGCCCCAGCATTTT.

DNA of the CDR3: TGTGCCAGCAGCTCCCTAGGGGGCGAGCAGTACGTC. Translating it yields CASSSLGGEQYV. This chain connects TRBV7-2 to TRBJ2-7, with D possibly being TRBD1 (6 bases). CDR1 and CDR2 from the germline V gene are SGHTA and FQGNSA. This CDR3 has 12 residues. V lost 4 bases and J lost 6, with 10 bases in between.

The chain uses TRBV9 and TRBJ1-3; no definite D call. V was pared by 0 bases and J by 0 bases, with 13 bases between. The CDR3 is made up of 17 amino acids. Germline assignment: CDR1 SGDLS and CDR2 YYNGEE. The CDR3 DNA reads TGTGCCAGCAGCGTAGACAAGGACTCTAGCTCTGGAAACACCATATATTTT. It yields the protein CASSVDKDSSSGNTIYF.

The CDR3 region has the DNA TGTGCCAGCGCCGATATGGGGCGCGGGGATGAGCAGTTCTTC. Protein sequence: CASADMGRGDEQFF. The chain carries TRBV18 and TRBJ2-1, with D perhaps matching TRBD2 (6 bases). CDR1 KGHSH and CDR2 LQKENI come from the germline V gene. The CDR3 is 14 residues long. With 8 bases removed from V and 8 bases from J, the gap between germline ends came to 19 bases.

This clone is a singleton in its sample. The chain combines TRBV7-2 with TRBJ2-3; TRBD1 agrees at 11 bases. With 5 bases clipped from V and 2 bases from J, the junction kept 12 bases outside the gene matches. The V gene's germline CDR1 is SGHTA and CDR2 FQGNSA. The CDR3 runs 18 residues. CDR3 sequence reads: CASSPGQGAPRATDTQYF. CDR3 sequence (DNA): TGTGCCAGCAGCCCAGGACAGGGGGCGCCCCGGGCCACAGATACGCAGTATTTT.

CDR3 protein: CASFGTDYTHSNQPQHF. As DNA, the CDR3 is TGTGCCAGTTTCGGGACAGACTACACCCATAGCAATCAGCCCCAGCATTTT. The genes are TRBV19 and TRBJ1-5, with TRBD1 identical over 7 bases. The CDR3 runs to 17 residues. The trim removed 8 bases at V and 0 bases at J, leaving 13 bases unmatched. Germline CDR1 and CDR2: LNHDA and SQIVND (reference sequence).

The J gene is TRBJ2-2, the V gene TRBV7-9; 10 bases fit TRBD2. V lost 5 bases, J lost 5 bases, and 11 bases stayed unmatched. CDR1 and CDR2 (germline): SEHNR, FQNEAQ (reference sequence). The CDR3 spans 17 residues. The CDR3 region is CASSLGSGGRMTGELFF. The CDR3 nucleotides read TGTGCCAGCAGCCTCGGTAGCGGGGGGCGTATGACCGGGGAGCTGTTTTTT.

The rearrangement links TRBV18 to TRBJ2-1; TRBD2 is a possible D gene (5 bases). The CDR3 totals 15 residues. Trimming cost V 1 base and J 4 bases, with 11 bases left between them. In germline, CDR1 is KGHSH, CDR2 LQKENI. The chain's CDR3 is CASSPQGPGYNEQFF. Written as DNA, the CDR3 is TGTGCCAGCTCACCACAGGGTCCGGGGTACAATGAGCAGTTCTTC.

The chain carries TRBV9 and TRBJ1-1; no definite D call. CDR3 length: 15 residues. V was cut by 3 bases and J by 1 base, with 13 bases left in between. Germline V gives CDR1 SGDLS, CDR2 YYNGEE. CDR3 bases: TGTGCCAGCAGCGCCCAAAATTTACCGAACACTGAAGCTTTCTTT. Translating gives CASSAQNLPNTEAFF. Supplemented by reference TRBV9 and TRBJ1-1, the full variable domain reads DSGVTQTPKHLITATGQRVTLRCSPRSGDLSVYWYQQSLDQGLQFLIQYYNGEERAKGNILERFSAQQFPDLHSELNLSSLELGDSALYFCASSAQNLPNTEAFFGQGTRLTVV.

The CDR3 spells CSVGLGGGYGYTF. The CDR3 DNA follows: TGCAGCGTGGGCCTAGGGGGTGGGTATGGCTACACCTTC. V usage is TRBV29-1 and J usage is TRBJ1-2, with D perhaps matching TRBD1 (6 bases). V was cut by 6 bases and J by 5 bases, with 16 bases left in between. Germline CDR1 SQVTM, CDR2 ANQGSEA. The CDR3 runs 13 residues.

The chain recombines TRBV27 with TRBJ1-1; 8 bases map to TRBD1. The germline V gene has CDR1 MNHEY and CDR2 SMNVEV (reference sequence). The CDR3 has 14 residues. V was clipped by 5 bases and J by 7 bases; unmatched bases: 9. CDR3 nucleotides: TGTGCCAGCAGTCTCCGGACAGGGTGGGTTGAAGCTTTCTTT. Amino acids: CASSLRTGWVEAFF.

This clone was counted only a few times. This chain uses TRBV3-1 (or the pseudogene TRBV3-2) with TRBJ2-6; D not certain. Trimming cost V 4 bases and J 1 base, with 11 bases left between them. Germline-derived CDR1 and CDR2 are LGHDT and YNNKEL (reference sequence). The CDR3 contains 16 residues. The CDR3 loop is CASSPGPNSGANVLTF. The CDR3 DNA reads as TGTGCCAGCAGCCCAGGTCCGAATTCTGGGGCCAACGTCCTGACTTTC.